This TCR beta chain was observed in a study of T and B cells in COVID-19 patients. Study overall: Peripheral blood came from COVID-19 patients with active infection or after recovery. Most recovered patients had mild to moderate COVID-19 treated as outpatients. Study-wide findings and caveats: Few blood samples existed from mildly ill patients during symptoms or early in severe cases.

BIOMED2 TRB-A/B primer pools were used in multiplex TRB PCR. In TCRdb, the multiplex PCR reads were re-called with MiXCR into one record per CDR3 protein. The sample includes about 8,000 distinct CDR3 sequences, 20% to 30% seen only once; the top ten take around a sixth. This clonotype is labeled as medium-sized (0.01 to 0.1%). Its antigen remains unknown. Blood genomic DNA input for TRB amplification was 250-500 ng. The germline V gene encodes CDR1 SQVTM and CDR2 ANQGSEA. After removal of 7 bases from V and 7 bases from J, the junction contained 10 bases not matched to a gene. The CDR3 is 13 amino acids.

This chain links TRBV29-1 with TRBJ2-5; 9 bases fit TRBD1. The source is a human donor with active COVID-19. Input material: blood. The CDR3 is CSAGDRAFGTQYF. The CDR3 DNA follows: TGCAGCGCTGGGGACAGGGCATTCGGGACCCAGTACTTC.